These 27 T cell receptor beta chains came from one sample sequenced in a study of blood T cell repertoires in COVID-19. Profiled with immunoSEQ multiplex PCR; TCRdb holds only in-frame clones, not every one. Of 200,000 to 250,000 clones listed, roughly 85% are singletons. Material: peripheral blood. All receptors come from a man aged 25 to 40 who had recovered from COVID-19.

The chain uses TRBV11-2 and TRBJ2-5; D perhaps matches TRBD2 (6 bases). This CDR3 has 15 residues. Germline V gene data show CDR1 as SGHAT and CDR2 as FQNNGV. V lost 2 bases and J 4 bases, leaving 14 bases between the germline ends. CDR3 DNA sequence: TGTGCCAGCAGCTTACAGGAGGGCAGAGGAGAGACCCAGTACTTC. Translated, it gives CASSLQEGRGETQYF.

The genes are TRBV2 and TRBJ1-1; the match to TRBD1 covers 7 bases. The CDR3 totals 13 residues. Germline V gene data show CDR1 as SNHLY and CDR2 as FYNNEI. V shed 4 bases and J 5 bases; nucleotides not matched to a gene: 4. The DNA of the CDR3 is TGTGCCAGCAGTGGACAGGGTCAAACTGAAGCTTTCTTT. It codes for CASSGQGQTEAFF.

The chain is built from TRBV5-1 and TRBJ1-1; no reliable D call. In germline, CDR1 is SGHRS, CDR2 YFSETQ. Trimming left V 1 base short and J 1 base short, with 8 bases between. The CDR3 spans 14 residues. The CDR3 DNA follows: TGCGCCAGCAGCTTGTATACAGCGAACACTGAAGCTTTCTTT. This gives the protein CASSLYTANTEAFF.

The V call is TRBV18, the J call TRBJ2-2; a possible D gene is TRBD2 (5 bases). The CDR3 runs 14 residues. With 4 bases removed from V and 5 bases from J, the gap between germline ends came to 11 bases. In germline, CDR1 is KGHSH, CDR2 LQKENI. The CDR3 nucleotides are TGTGCCAGCTCACAAGAGGGCCGTACCGGGGAGCTGTTTTTT. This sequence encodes CASSQEGRTGELFF.

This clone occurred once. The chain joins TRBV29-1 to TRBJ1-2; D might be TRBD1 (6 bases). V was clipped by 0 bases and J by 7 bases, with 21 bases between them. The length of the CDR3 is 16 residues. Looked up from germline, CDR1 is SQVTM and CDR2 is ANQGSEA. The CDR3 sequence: CSVEDKGVYFSSGYTF. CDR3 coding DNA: TGCAGCGTTGAAGATAAGGGGGTGTACTTTTCGTCTGGCTACACCTTC.

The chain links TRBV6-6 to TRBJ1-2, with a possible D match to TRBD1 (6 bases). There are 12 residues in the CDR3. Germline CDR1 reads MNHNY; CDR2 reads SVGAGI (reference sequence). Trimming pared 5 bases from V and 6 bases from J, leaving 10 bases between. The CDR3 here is CASSPYRDGYTF. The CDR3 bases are TGTGCCAGCAGTCCCTACAGGGATGGCTACACCTTC.

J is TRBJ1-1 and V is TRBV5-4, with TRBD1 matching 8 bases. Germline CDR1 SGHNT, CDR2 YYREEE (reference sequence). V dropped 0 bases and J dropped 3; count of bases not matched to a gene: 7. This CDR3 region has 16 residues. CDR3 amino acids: CASSLAGGLDDTEAFF. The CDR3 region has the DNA TGTGCCAGCAGCTTGGCAGGGGGCCTGGATGACACTGAAGCTTTCTTT.

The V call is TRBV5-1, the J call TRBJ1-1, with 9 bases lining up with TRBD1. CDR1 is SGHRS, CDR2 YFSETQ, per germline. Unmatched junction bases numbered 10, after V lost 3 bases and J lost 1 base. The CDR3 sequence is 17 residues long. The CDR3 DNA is TGCGCCAGCAGCTCCGTCCCGGGACAGGGACCGAACACTGAAGCTTTCTTT. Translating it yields CASSSVPGQGPNTEAFF.

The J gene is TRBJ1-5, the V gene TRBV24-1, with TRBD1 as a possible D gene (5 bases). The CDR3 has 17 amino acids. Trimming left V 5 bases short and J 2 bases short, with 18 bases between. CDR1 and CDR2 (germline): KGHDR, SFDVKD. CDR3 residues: CATSGLTGTTGNQPQHF. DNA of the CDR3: TGTGCCACCAGTGGTCTCACCGGGACTACCGGCAATCAGCCCCAGCATTTT.

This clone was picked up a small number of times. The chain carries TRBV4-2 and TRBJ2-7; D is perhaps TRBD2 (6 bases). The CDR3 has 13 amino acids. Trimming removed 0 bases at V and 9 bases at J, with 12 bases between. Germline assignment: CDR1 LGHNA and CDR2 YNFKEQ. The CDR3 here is CASSQDGTAGQYF. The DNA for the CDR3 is TGTGCCAGCAGCCAAGATGGAACAGCGGGGCAGTACTTC.

The CDR3 loop is CASSGWSNQPQHF. CDR3 bases: TGTGCCAGCTCGGGATGGAGCAATCAGCCCCAGCATTTT. This chain uses TRBV7-9 with TRBJ1-5; the D is unclear. Trimming stripped 8 bases from V and 1 base from J, with 9 bases between. The CDR3 is 13 amino acids. Germline V gene sequence: CDR1 SEHNR, CDR2 FQNEAQ (reference sequence).

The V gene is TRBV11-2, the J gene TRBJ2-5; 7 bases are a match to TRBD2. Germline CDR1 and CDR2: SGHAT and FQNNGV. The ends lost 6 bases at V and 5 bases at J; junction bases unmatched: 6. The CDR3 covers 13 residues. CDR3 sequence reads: CASRGLVLETQYF. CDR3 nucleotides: TGTGCCAGCAGAGGACTAGTTTTGGAGACCCAGTACTTC.

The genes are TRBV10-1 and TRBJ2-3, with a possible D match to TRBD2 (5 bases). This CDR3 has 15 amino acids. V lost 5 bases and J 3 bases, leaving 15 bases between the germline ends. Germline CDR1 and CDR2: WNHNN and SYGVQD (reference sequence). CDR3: CASSTGDGVTDTQYF. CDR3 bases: TGCGCCAGCAGTACCGGTGACGGGGTGACAGATACGCAGTATTTT.

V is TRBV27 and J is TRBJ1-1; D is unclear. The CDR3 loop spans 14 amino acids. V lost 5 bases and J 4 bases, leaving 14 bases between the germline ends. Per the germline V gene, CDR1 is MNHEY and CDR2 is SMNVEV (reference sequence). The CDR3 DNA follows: TGTGCCAGCAGTACTCTCCGTGACATCACTGAAGCTTTCTTT. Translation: CASSTLRDITEAFF.

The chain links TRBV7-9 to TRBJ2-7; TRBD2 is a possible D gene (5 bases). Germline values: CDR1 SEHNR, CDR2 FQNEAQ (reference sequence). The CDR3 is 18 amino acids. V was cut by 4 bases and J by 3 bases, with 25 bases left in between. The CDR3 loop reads CASSSPNSRGSAGYEQYF. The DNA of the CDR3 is TGTGCCAGCAGCTCCCCAAACAGTAGAGGATCGGCGGGCTACGAGCAGTACTTC.

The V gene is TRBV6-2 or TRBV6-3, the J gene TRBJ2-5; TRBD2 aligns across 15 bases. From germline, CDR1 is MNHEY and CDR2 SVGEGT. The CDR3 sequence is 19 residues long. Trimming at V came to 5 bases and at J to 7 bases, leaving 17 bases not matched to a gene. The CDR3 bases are TGTGCCAGCAGTCCCCCCGGGACTAGCGGGGGGCTGGACCACGGGACCCAGTACTTC. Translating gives CASSPPGTSGGLDHGTQYF.

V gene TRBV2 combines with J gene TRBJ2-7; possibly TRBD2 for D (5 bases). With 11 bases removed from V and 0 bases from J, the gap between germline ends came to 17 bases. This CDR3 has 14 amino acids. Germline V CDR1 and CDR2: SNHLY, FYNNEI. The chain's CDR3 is CALEWPRGSYEQYF. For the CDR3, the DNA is TGTGCCCTGGAGTGGCCCCGGGGCTCCTACGAGCAGTACTTC.

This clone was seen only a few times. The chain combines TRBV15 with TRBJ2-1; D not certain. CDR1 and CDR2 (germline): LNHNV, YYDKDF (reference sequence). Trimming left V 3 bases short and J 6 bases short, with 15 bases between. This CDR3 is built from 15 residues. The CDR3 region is CATSRALSTANEQFF. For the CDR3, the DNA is TGTGCCACCAGCAGGGCTCTATCGACTGCCAATGAGCAGTTCTTC.

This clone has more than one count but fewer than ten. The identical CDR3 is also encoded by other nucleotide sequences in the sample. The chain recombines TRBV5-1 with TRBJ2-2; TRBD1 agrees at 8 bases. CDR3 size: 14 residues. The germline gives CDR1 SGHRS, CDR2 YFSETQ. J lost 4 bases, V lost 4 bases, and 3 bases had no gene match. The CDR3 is CASSLTGATGELFF. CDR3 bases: TGCGCCAGCAGCCTGACAGGGGCCACCGGGGAGCTGTTTTTT.

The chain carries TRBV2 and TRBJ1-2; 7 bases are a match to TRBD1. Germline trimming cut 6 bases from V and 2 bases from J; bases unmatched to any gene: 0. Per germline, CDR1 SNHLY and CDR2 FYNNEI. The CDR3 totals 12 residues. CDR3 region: CASRTGNYGYTF. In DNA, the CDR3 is TGTGCCAGCAGGACAGGGAACTATGGCTACACCTTC.

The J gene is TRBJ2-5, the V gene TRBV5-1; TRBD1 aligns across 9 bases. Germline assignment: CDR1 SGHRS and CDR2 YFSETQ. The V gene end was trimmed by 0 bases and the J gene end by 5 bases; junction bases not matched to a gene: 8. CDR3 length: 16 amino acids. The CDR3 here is CASSLAGTGRYETQYF. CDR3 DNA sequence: TGCGCCAGCAGCTTGGCCGGGACAGGGCGGTATGAGACCCAGTACTTC.

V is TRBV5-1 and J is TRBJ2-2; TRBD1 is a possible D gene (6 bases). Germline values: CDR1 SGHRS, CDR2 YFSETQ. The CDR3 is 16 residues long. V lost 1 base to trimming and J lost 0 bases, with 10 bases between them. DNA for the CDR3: TGCGCCAGCAGCTTGAACGGACAGACGAACACCGGGGAGCTGTTTTTT. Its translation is CASSLNGQTNTGELFF.

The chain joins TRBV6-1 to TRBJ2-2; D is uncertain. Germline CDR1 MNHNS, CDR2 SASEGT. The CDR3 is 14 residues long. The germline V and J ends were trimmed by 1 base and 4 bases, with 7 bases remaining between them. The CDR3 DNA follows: TGTGCCAGCAGTGAAGTTGGCTCCACCGGGGAGCTGTTTTTT. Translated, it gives CASSEVGSTGELFF.

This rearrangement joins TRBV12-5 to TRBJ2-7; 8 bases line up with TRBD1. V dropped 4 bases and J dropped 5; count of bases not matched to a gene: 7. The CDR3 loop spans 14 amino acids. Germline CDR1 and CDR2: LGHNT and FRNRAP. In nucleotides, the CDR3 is TGTGCTAGTGGTTACCCGACAGGGGTCCACGAGCAGTACTTC. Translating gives CASGYPTGVHEQYF.

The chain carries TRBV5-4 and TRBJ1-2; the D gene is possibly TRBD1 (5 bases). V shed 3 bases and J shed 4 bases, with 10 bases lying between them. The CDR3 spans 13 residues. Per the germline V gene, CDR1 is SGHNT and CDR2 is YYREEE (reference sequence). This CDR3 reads CASSWGDIYGYTF. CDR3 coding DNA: TGTGCCAGCAGCTGGGGGGATATCTATGGCTACACCTTC.

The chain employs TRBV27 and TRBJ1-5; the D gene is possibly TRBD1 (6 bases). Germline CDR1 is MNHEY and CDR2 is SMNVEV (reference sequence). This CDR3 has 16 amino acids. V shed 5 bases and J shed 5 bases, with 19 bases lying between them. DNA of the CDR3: TGTGCCAGCAGTACTAGGGGTCCAGGGGTTCATCAGCCCCAGCATTTT. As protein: CASSTRGPGVHQPQHF.

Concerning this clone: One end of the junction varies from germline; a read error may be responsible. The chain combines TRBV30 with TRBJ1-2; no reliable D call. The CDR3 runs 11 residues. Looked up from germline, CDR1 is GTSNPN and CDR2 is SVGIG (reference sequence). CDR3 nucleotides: TGTGCCTGGAGTGTCGTGTTGCCCAAGCACTTC. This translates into CAWSVVLPKHF. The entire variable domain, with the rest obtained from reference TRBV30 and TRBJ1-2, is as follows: SQTIHQWPATLVQPVGSPLSLECTVEGTSNPNLYWYRQAAGRGLQLLFYSVGIGQISSEVPQNLSASRPQDRQFILSSKKLLLSDSGFYLCAWSVVLPKHFGSGTRLTVV.